This passage covers 21 T cell receptor beta chains from one sample sequenced in a study of T cells in Graves' hyperthyroidism and ophthalmopathy. Amplification yielded TCR beta CDR3 regions, with RNA transcripts as the source. HTBI primers drove first-round RT-PCR of the TCR CDR3. TCRdb re-analysed the multiplex PCR reads in MiXCR, keeping a single row per CDR3 protein. Of hundreds of thousands of distinct CDR3 sequences listed, 14% to 15% are singletons. The sequencing sample was made of blood. The receptors were gathered from a man between 18 and 35 years old with Graves' ophthalmopathy.

This clonotype was counted a few times. The chain recombines TRBV4-1 with TRBJ2-1; 11 bases map to TRBD2. V lost 1 base to trimming and J lost 3 bases; unmatched junction nucleotides: 8. Looked up from germline, CDR1 is MGHRA and CDR2 is YSYEKL. The CDR3 totals 18 residues. CDR3 loop: CASSQGSGTSGYYNEQFF. The CDR3 nucleotides are TGCGCCAGCAGCCAAGGTTCCGGGACTAGCGGATACTACAATGAGCAGTTCTTC.

The chain is built from TRBV19 and TRBJ2-5; no definite D call. The CDR3 length is 13 residues. The V end lost 5 bases, the J end lost 5 bases, and 12 bases lay between the germline ends. Germline assignment: CDR1 LNHDA and CDR2 SQIVND (reference sequence). The DNA for the CDR3 is TGTGCCAGTAGTTTGGTTACGCTGGAGACCCAGTACTTC. Encoded protein: CASSLVTLETQYF.

On this clonotype: One end of the junction fails to match germline, which may point to a read error. The chain employs TRBV7-9 and TRBJ2-3; 7 bases match TRBD2. In germline, CDR1 is SEHNR, CDR2 FQNEAQ (reference sequence). The CDR3 contains 16 residues. Here the CDR3 reads CASTLGGAGWGDTQYF. CDR3 bases: TGTGCCAGCACCTTAGGAGGAGCGGGGTGGGGAGATACGCAGTATTTT. The variable domain in full, completed from reference TRBV7-9 and TRBJ2-3, reads DTGVSQNPRHKITKRGQNVTFRCDPISEHNRLYWYRQTLGQGPEFLTYFQNEAQLEKSRLLSDRFSAERPKGSFSTLEIQRTEQGDSAMYLCASTLGGAGWGDTQYFGPGTRLTVL.

This clonotype was seen repeatedly, ten times or more. The CDR3 DNA reads TGTGCCAGCAGTCCGGGACAGACCTCCAACTATGGCTACACCTTC. Translating it yields CASSPGQTSNYGYTF. The V gene is TRBV6-1, the J gene TRBJ1-2; 7 bases match TRBD1. CDR3 size: 15 residues. V dropped 5 bases and J dropped 2; count of bases not matched to a gene: 8. The V gene's germline CDR1 is MNHNS and CDR2 SASEGT.

In this sample, this clonotype turned up a few times. This sequence joins TRBV13 and TRBJ1-3; 9 nucleotides line up with TRBD1. Trimming at V came to 5 bases and at J to 4 bases, leaving 6 bases not matched to a gene. The CDR3 consists of 15 residues. Germline CDR1 reads PRHDT; CDR2 reads FYEKMQ (reference sequence). CDR3 residues: CASSPGTGNGNTIYF. The CDR3 bases are TGTGCCAGCAGCCCCGGGACAGGGAACGGAAACACCATATATTTT.

The chain combines TRBV6-1 with TRBJ1-1; 7 nucleotides align to TRBD1. CDR1 and CDR2 (germline): MNHNS, SASEGT. CDR3 length: 14 amino acids. V was pared by 5 bases and J by 3 bases, with 6 bases of the junction left unmatched. CDR3 amino acids: CASSYFDRDTEAFF. The CDR3 DNA follows: TGTGCCAGCAGTTACTTTGACAGGGACACTGAAGCTTTCTTT.

This clonotype was found a few times. The J gene is TRBJ1-2, the V gene TRBV5-6; the match to TRBD1 covers 9 bases. The CDR3 covers 15 residues. Germline CDR1 reads SGHDT; CDR2 reads YYEEEE. The junction had 8 bases not matched to a gene; V was cut back by 4 bases and J by 4 bases. The CDR3 reads CASSQPGQGRYGYTF. In nucleotides, the CDR3 is TGTGCCAGCAGCCAACCGGGACAGGGTCGCTATGGCTACACCTTC.

This clonotype appeared many times. V and J are TRBV3-1 and TRBJ1-5, with D uncertain. The CDR3 consists of 15 residues. V lost 4 bases, J lost 3 bases, and 13 bases lay in between. From germline, CDR1 is LGHDT and CDR2 YNNKEL (reference sequence). The CDR3 sequence: CASSPSRALNQPQHF. The DNA for the CDR3 is TGTGCCAGCAGCCCGTCCCGGGCCCTCAATCAGCCCCAGCATTTT.

This clonotype was picked up many times. V gene TRBV5-1 combines with J gene TRBJ2-1; possible D gene TRBD2, 6 bases. The V gene's germline CDR1 is SGHRS and CDR2 YFSETQ. There are 13 residues in the CDR3. Trimming pared 5 bases from V and 7 bases from J, leaving 13 bases between. The CDR3 spells CASSRGGTNEQFF. The CDR3 DNA sequence: TGCGCCAGCAGTCGTGGGGGGACGAATGAGCAGTTCTTC. The full variable domain, its missing parts supplied by reference TRBV5-1 and TRBJ2-1, is KAGVTQTPRYLIKTRGQQVTLSCSPISGHRSVSWYQQTPGQGLQFLFEYFSETQRNKGNFPGRFSGRQFSNSRSEMNVSTLELGDSALYLCASSRGGTNEQFFGPGTRLTVL.

The chain combines TRBV4-2 with TRBJ2-7, with D possibly called TRBD1 or TRBD2 (5 bases each). V gave up 0 bases and J gave up 2 bases, with 11 bases separating them. This CDR3 is 15 amino acids long. Per germline, CDR1 LGHNA and CDR2 YNFKEQ. The CDR3 is CASSQDSPGPYEQYF. The CDR3 region has the DNA TGTGCCAGCAGCCAAGATAGTCCGGGGCCCTACGAGCAGTACTTC.

V and J are TRBV14 and TRBJ2-5; either TRBD1 or TRBD2 may fit D (5 bases each). The CDR3 contains 13 residues. Germline-derived CDR1 and CDR2 are SGHDN and FVKESK. With 3 bases removed from V and 7 bases from J, the gap between germline ends came to 12 bases. The CDR3 is CASSQPLGGTQYF. The CDR3 DNA reads TGTGCCAGCAGCCAGCCCCTTGGGGGGACCCAGTACTTC.

The CDR3 DNA reads as TGTGCCAGCAGTGAAGTGGGGTTCAGGACCTACGAGCAGTACTTC. Its translation is CASSEVGFRTYEQYF. The genes are TRBV6-1 and TRBJ2-7; D unresolved. V lost 1 base, J lost 2 bases, and 12 bases lay in between. CDR1 is MNHNS, CDR2 SASEGT, per germline. The length of the CDR3 is 15 residues.

This chain joins TRBV5-4 and TRBJ1-2; TRBD1 matches 8 bases. V gave up 5 bases and J gave up 6 bases; unmatched junction bases: 9. The CDR3 consists of 14 residues. Germline V CDR1 and CDR2: SGHNT, YYREEE (reference sequence). CDR3 nucleotides: TGTGCCAGCAGGACGACAGGGGCTGTTCATGGCTACACCTTC. Protein product: CASRTTGAVHGYTF.

This clonotype was found many times. The chain has TRBV29-1 and TRBJ2-1, with 8 bases identical to TRBD1. The CDR3 runs 13 residues. V shed 6 bases and J 8 bases; nucleotides not matched to a gene: 9. CDR1 and CDR2 (germline): SQVTM, ANQGSEA. In DNA, the CDR3 is TGCAGCGTCGAATGGACAGGGCCCCATGAGCAGTTCTTC. Translating gives CSVEWTGPHEQFF.

In this sample, this clonotype turned up many times. V and J are TRBV12-3 or TRBV12-4 and TRBJ1-2; D possibly corresponds to TRBD1 (6 bases). The V and J ends lost 6 bases and 4 bases respectively, with 12 bases between them. The CDR3 is 13 amino acids. For the CDR3, the DNA is TGTGCCAGCAGACGGACAGTTAGCTATGGCTACACCTTC. Amino acids: CASRRTVSYGYTF.

V and J are TRBV6-2 or TRBV6-3 and TRBJ1-3; TRBD1 is a possible D gene (6 bases). Trimming stripped 4 bases from V and 4 bases from J, with 17 bases between. Germline V lookup: CDR1 MNHEY, CDR2 SVGEGT. The CDR3 contains 16 residues. The CDR3 region is CASSSPTGYVGNTIYF. CDR3 sequence (DNA): TGTGCCAGCAGTTCCCCGACAGGTTACGTGGGAAACACCATATATTTT.

CDR3 DNA sequence: TGCGCCAGCAGCCAAGATCTCGGGGCCAACGTCCTGACTTTC. It encodes CASSQDLGANVLTF. The chain combines TRBV4-3 with TRBJ2-6; D is unclear. CDR1 LGHNA and CDR2 YSLEER come from the germline V gene. V was clipped by 0 bases and J by 4 bases, with 4 bases between them. The length of the CDR3 is 14 residues.

In its sample, this clonotype was seen many times. The rearrangement links TRBV29-1 to TRBJ1-2, with D possibly matching TRBD1 (5 bases). Deletions cut 2 bases from V and 12 bases from J, with 19 bases between. The CDR3 has 13 amino acids. CDR1 SQVTM and CDR2 ANQGSEA come from the germline V gene. The CDR3 reads CSVERGRVGRHTF. CDR3 DNA: TGCAGCGTTGAAAGGGGCAGGGTAGGGCGCCACACCTTC.

This clonotype was seen only a few times. The rearrangement uses TRBV7-6 and TRBJ2-3; D is uncertain. The CDR3 runs to 14 residues. Germline V CDR1 and CDR2: SGHVS, FNYEAQ. The V end lost 3 bases, the J end lost 2 bases, and 9 bases lay between the germline ends. CDR3 loop: CASSLARATDTQYF. In DNA, the CDR3 is TGTGCCAGCAGCTTGGCGAGAGCCACAGATACGCAGTATTTT.

This clonotype has more than one count but fewer than ten. This CDR3 is missing its conserved last phenylalanine or tryptophan, likely due to a read error. The chain couples TRBV3-1 to TRBJ1-1; possible D gene TRBD1, 5 bases. The ends were cut back, 4 bases at V and 0 bases at J, with 15 bases in the middle. The germline V gene has CDR1 LGHDT and CDR2 YNNKEL (reference sequence). The CDR3 loop spans 16 amino acids. The CDR3: CASSLGDYSLNTEAFL. The CDR3 nucleotides are TGTGCCAGCAGCCTAGGGGATTATTCCTTGAACACTGAAGCTTTCCTT.

This clonotype was seen many times. The chain links TRBV5-1 to TRBJ1-1, with a possible D match to TRBD1 (6 bases). The CDR3 consists of 14 residues. V was shortened by 0 bases and J by 2 bases, with 8 bases between the two germline ends. CDR1 is SGHRS and CDR2 is YFSETQ in the germline V gene. CDR3 sequence reads: CASSLGQANTEAFF. DNA for the CDR3: TGCGCCAGCAGCTTGGGACAGGCTAACACTGAAGCTTTCTTT.